This entry describes one T cell receptor beta chain. Its cognate antigen is unknown. V lost 7 bases, J lost 0 bases, and 3 bases stayed unmatched. The CDR3 is 14 amino acids. Germline V CDR1 and CDR2: SNHLY, FYNNEI. This record comes from a study of immune evolution from preneoplasia to lung adenocarcinoma. Data came from immunoSEQ multiplex PCR; TCRdb stores just in-frame clones and leaves some out. This table has approximately 6,900 clones, roughly 88% appearing once. Broader study findings: Later-stage lesions appeared to have more T cells, more diversity, less clonality. KRAS-mutant nodules had the highest T cell clonality.

Each case's diagnosis was confirmed by two pathologists on H&E. The chain is built from TRBV2 and TRBJ1-3; 7 bases fit TRBD1. What was sequenced was FFPE lung adenocarcinoma in situ tissue. This TCR was sampled from an older donor with lung adenocarcinoma. CDR3 sequence: CASKDRTSGNTIYF. CDR3 sequence (DNA): TGTGCCAGCAAGGACAGGACCTCTGGAAACACCATATATTTT.